This T cell receptor beta chain was documented in a study of PD-L1 blockade in urothelial cancer. Across the study: Investigators checked blood 3 weeks (second dose) and 6 weeks after treatment start. T cells numbered a median of roughly 150,000 in the blood samples.

Germline CDR1 and CDR2: SGHRS and YFSETQ. This CDR3 has 18 amino acids. V lost 5 bases to trimming and J lost 3 bases, with 21 bases between them. A word on this clone: Its matching antigen is unknown.

Measured with immunoSEQ multiplex PCR; TCRdb has only the in-frame clones, and not every one. This table holds about 82,000 clones, around 90% found once. Sample contribution per patient ranged from 1 to 8, covering pretreatment and on-treatment. Study-wide results and caveats: At 3 weeks on treatment, tumor-associated clones expanded more with durable benefit.

The clonotype comes from a woman in her 70s with urothelial cancer. The sample here was PBMCs, taken around atezolizumab (anti-PD-L1) treatment. The chain has TRBV5-1 and TRBJ1-6, with D perhaps TRBD1 (5 bases). CDR3 DNA: TGCGCCAGCAGTCCGGGACTCTTAGACCAGGGCTATAATTCACCCCTCCACTTT. Its translation: CASSPGLLDQGYNSPLHF.